This TCR beta chain emerged from a study of cytotoxic CD8 clonotypes in ibrutinib-treated CLL (dated by TCRdb to the early 2020s). Regarding the complete study: In this cohort, approximately 15 patients were treatment-naive and approximately twelve were relapsed/refractory, while roughly 18 had unmutated IGHV. Partial responses were observed in some 24 patients and complete responses in 2; after a median follow-up of around 68 months, remission was maintained in roughly 14 patients and progression was observed in roughly 12. The response samples were drawn at a median of 12 months into treatment, with a range of about 6 to 40 months. Samples averaged approximately 250,000 productive templates and tens of thousands of productive rearrangements. Longitudinal samples were obtainable from about 30% of the roughly 90 participants in the trial. Cryopreserved peripheral blood mononuclear cells were collected at three points: before therapy, at response, and at either sustained remission or disease progression. Patients were still on ibrutinib when every remission and progressive disease sample was collected.

The junction shows trimming of 3 bases on V and 6 bases on J, and the gene matches do not reach 4 bases of it. Measured from the cysteine to the phenylalanine, the CDR3 is 14 residues long. Left in the record is the CDR3 DNA by itself, 42 bases read in frame from the first base. The CDR1 and CDR2 encoded by the germline V gene are SGDLS and YYNGEE. The time point label, read with the paper, signifies: progressive disease on ibrutinib. For TCR beta library preparation, approximately 2 micrograms of genomic DNA was extracted from cryopreserved PBMCs. Longitudinal blood samples from CLL patients receiving ibrutinib monotherapy were subjected to high-throughput TCR beta sequencing. The patients were enrolled in a single-center, open-label phase 2 trial of ibrutinib monotherapy. This clone was observed a handful of times. There is no known antigen for this receptor. No much larger clone exists at a distance of one base, and base qualities are not known.

Each clonotype received, on average, 10x coverage in deep resolution sequencing performed on a MiSeq, where the target depth lay between 1 in 1 million and 1 in 200,000 T cells. The immunoSEQ hsTCRB Kit was used to generate TCR beta libraries. As for how the authors treated the data: ImmunoSEQ Data Assistant and ImmunoSEQ Analyzer were used for data analysis, and V, D and J genes were assigned according to IMGT definitions. Clonality, which ranges from 0 to 1, was calculated by subtracting the normalized Shannon entropy of productive rearrangement frequencies from one. Only overrepresented clonotypes making up at least 0.05% of the repertoire of each patient were included in the public clonotype analysis. About a dozen age-matched healthy donor repertoires from immuneACCESS served as clonality controls. The table was pulled from immuneACCESS by TCRdb, which kept in-frame rearrangements only. Such tables lose some clones; where checked, under half of the loss comes from unresolved V genes, and the rest has no known cause. V and J calls and clone size are copied from that table; D and trimming were computed from the DNA. Recorded for this sample are some 170,000 clones; roughly 84% of them occurred a single time. Of the sample, about 3% is held by the ten largest clones.

Study-wide conclusions, independent of this receptor: Sampling times were not matched between sustained-remission and progressing patients, and lymph node repertoires were not studied. Public clonotypes were found to be uncommon and were observed to contract or remain stable during treatment; the increase in clonality was shown to reflect expansion of private clonotypes at ibrutinib response. At baseline, clonality was higher than in age-matched healthy donors and showed a strong correlation with circulating CD8+ T-cell counts. An increase in clonality was observed at ibrutinib response, with clonality remaining stable during sustained remission and falling back toward baseline at progression.

The receptor was derived from a human donor with chronic lymphocytic leukemia. Recombination joined TRBV9 with TRBJ2-7; 12 nucleotides in the junction match TRBD2. The sample here was PBMCs, taken at disease progression, from a patient treated with ibrutinib. The DNA sequence follows: TGTGCCAGCAGCGGGCGACTAGCGGGAGTCGAGCAGTACTTC. This encodes CASSGRLAGVEQYF.